This entry lists 27 T cell receptor beta chains sequenced from one sample in a study of blood T cell repertoires in COVID-19. Assay used: immunoSEQ multiplex PCR; TCRdb lists only in-frame clones, some missing. The sample has around 140,000 clones, approximately 80% seen once; the top ten hold approximately 8%. The specimen was peripheral blood. These receptors came from a human donor in a cohort sampled during active COVID-19.

The chain links TRBV2 to TRBJ1-5, with 10 bases matching TRBD1. Germline trimming cut 7 bases from V and 5 bases from J; bases unmatched to any gene: 2. Germline V gives CDR1 SNHLY, CDR2 FYNNEI. The CDR3 totals 13 residues. CDR3 loop: CASTGTGDQPQHF. For the CDR3, the DNA is TGTGCCAGCACTGGGACAGGGGATCAGCCCCAGCATTTT.

V usage is TRBV7-9 and J usage is TRBJ2-5; possibly TRBD1 for D (6 bases). V was cut by 0 bases and J by 9 bases, with 11 bases left in between. Per the germline V gene, CDR1 is SEHNR and CDR2 is FQNEAQ (reference sequence). The CDR3 runs to 13 residues. The CDR3 DNA reads as TGTGCCAGCAGCTTAGCAATAGGACAGTCCCAGTACTTC. Its translation is CASSLAIGQSQYF.

The genes are TRBV3-1 (or the pseudogene TRBV3-2) and TRBJ1-2; perhaps TRBD1 as D (6 bases). Germline CDR1 reads LGHDT; CDR2 reads YNNKEL (reference sequence). Trimming removed 1 base at V and 6 bases at J, with 12 bases between. The CDR3 has 14 residues. The CDR3 region is CASSQVQGTDGYTF. CDR3 DNA sequence: TGTGCCAGCAGCCAAGTTCAGGGGACGGATGGCTACACCTTC.

The chain recombines TRBV28 with TRBJ1-5, with unresolved D. V shed 6 bases and J shed 2 bases, with 14 bases lying between them. This CDR3 region has 15 residues. The germline CDR1 and CDR2 sequences are MDHEN and SYDVKM. The CDR3 loop reads CASSPGSGGNQPQHF. The CDR3 DNA reads TGTGCCAGCAGCCCGGGGTCGGGTGGCAATCAGCCCCAGCATTTT.

The chain uses TRBV7-5 and TRBJ1-5; TRBD1, as called in the table, went unchecked against the DNA. TRBV7-5 is tagged as a pseudogene. The CDR3 is 17 residues long. The CDR3 loop reads CVRSLVGGDRGLQPQHF. The CDR3 DNA follows: TGTGTCAGAAGCTTAGTGGGCGGGGACAGGGGGCTTCAGCCCCAGCATTTT.

This sequence joins TRBV7-6 and TRBJ2-7; 8 nucleotides match TRBD1. V lost 2 bases and J lost 3; bases outside the gene matches: 6. The V gene's germline CDR1 is SGHVS and CDR2 FNYEAQ. CDR3 size: 15 residues. The CDR3 sequence: CASSLRTGPRYEQYF. Written as DNA, the CDR3 is TGTGCCAGCAGCTTAAGGACAGGGCCTCGCTACGAGCAGTACTTC.

The V call is TRBV18, the J call TRBJ1-3; D is unclear. Germline V lookup: CDR1 KGHSH, CDR2 LQKENI. V was clipped by 2 bases and J by 4 bases, with 3 bases between them. The CDR3 covers 12 residues. As DNA, the CDR3 is TGTGCCAGCTCACCAGAGGGAAACACCATATATTTT. Its translation: CASSPEGNTIYF.

This chain connects TRBV2 to TRBJ2-1; perhaps TRBD2 as D (6 bases). Trimming cost V 3 bases and J 3 bases, with 9 bases left between them. This CDR3 comprises 14 residues. Germline CDR1 SNHLY, CDR2 FYNNEI. CDR3 sequence (DNA): TGTGCCAGCAGTGATGGCGGGAACTACAATGAGCAGTTCTTC. Its translation is CASSDGGNYNEQFF.

This clone was found once. The chain employs TRBV5-6 and TRBJ2-7, with 7 bases lining up with TRBD2. V lost 0 bases, J lost 3 bases, and 12 bases stayed unmatched. The CDR3 contains 17 residues. Germline values: CDR1 SGHDT, CDR2 YYEEEE. The CDR3 nucleotides are TGTGCCAGCAGCTTGGTGGATCGCGGGAGCCCCTTCTACGAGCAGTACTTC. Its protein is CASSLVDRGSPFYEQYF.

The V call is TRBV24-1, the J call TRBJ2-2, with a possible D match to TRBD1 (5 bases). This CDR3 region has 14 residues. Germline CDR1 is KGHDR and CDR2 is SFDVKD. V lost 5 bases to trimming and J lost 4 bases, with 10 bases between them. This CDR3 reads CATSGTPITGELFF. DNA for the CDR3: TGTGCCACCAGTGGGACACCAATCACCGGGGAGCTGTTTTTT.

CDR3 DNA: TGTGCCAGCTCGCGGGCCACAGCTGAAGCTTTCTTT. Translating it yields CASSRATAEAFF. This sequence joins TRBV18 and TRBJ1-1; D ambiguous. The CDR3 has 12 residues. The V end was cut by 6 bases, the J end by 6 bases, with 11 bases between. Per the germline V gene, CDR1 is KGHSH and CDR2 is LQKENI.

V gene TRBV7-8 combines with J gene TRBJ2-5; possible D gene TRBD1, 6 bases. From germline, CDR1 is SGHVS and CDR2 FQNEAQ. This CDR3 has 12 residues. Trimming took off 5 bases at V and 5 bases at J, with 9 bases between the two ends. The CDR3 sequence: CASSPTGETQYF. The CDR3 nucleotides are TGTGCCAGCAGCCCAACAGGGGAGACCCAGTACTTC.

The chain has TRBV6-2 or TRBV6-3 and TRBJ1-2, with a tentative D call TRBD1 (5 bases). The CDR3 spans 14 residues. The germline V and J ends were trimmed by 0 bases and 8 bases, with 13 bases remaining between them. Germline assignment: CDR1 MNHEY and CDR2 SVGEGT. The CDR3 DNA reads TGTGCCAGCAGTTACTCGGGGCAGGTGAGCGGCTACACCTTC. Its translation is CASSYSGQVSGYTF.

This rearrangement joins TRBV7-9 to TRBJ2-7; maybe TRBD1 (5 bases). CDR1 is SEHNR, CDR2 FQNEAQ, per germline (reference sequence). V was trimmed by 2 bases and J by 3 bases, leaving 8 bases between them. This CDR3 contains 13 residues. CDR3 sequence reads: CASSLTDSYEQYF. The CDR3 nucleotides are TGTGCCAGCAGCTTAACCGACAGCTACGAGCAGTACTTC.

This chain links TRBV3-1 (or the pseudogene TRBV3-2) with TRBJ1-1; D remains ambiguous. CDR3 length: 15 amino acids. In germline, CDR1 is LGHDT, CDR2 YNNKEL (reference sequence). Trimming left V 1 base short and J 1 base short, with 10 bases between. CDR3 residues: CASSQGRTPNTEAFF. Written as DNA, the CDR3 is TGTGCCAGCAGCCAAGGGAGGACCCCGAACACTGAAGCTTTCTTT.

The chain links TRBV7-2 to TRBJ2-7; TRBD2 aligns across 9 bases. Germline lookup yields CDR1 SGHTA and CDR2 FQGNSA. CDR3 length: 18 residues. The V gene end was trimmed by 7 bases and the J gene end by 0 bases; junction bases not matched to a gene: 16. CDR3: CASNTGTSKFIVSYEQYF. The CDR3 region has the DNA TGTGCCAGCAACACCGGGACTAGCAAGTTTATTGTCTCCTACGAGCAGTACTTC.

The rearrangement links TRBV7-2 to TRBJ1-5; D is undetermined. Germline V gene lookup returns CDR1 SGHTA and CDR2 FQGNSA. V was shortened by 2 bases and J by 7 bases, with 9 bases between the two germline ends. CDR3 length: 13 amino acids. This chain's CDR3 is CASSLTVQQPQHF. The CDR3 coding sequence is TGTGCCAGCAGCTTAACCGTACAGCAGCCCCAGCATTTT.

The genes are TRBV4-2 and TRBJ1-1; D possibly corresponds to TRBD1 (6 bases). This CDR3 spans 17 amino acids. The V gene's germline CDR1 is LGHNA and CDR2 YNFKEQ. The V end was cut by 0 bases, the J end by 0 bases, with 14 bases between. DNA for the CDR3: TGTGCCAGCAGCCAAGATTTGAGTGGGACACTGAACACTGAAGCTTTCTTT. Amino acid sequence: CASSQDLSGTLNTEAFF.

This chain uses TRBV24-1 with TRBJ2-5, with 10 positions matching TRBD1. V gave up 8 bases and J gave up 5 bases; unmatched junction bases: 4. CDR1 is KGHDR and CDR2 is SFDVKD in the germline V gene. The CDR3 consists of 13 residues. CDR3 sequence: CATMDRGSETQYF. In nucleotides, the CDR3 is TGTGCCACCATGGACAGGGGGAGCGAGACCCAGTACTTC.

This clone was observed once. V gene TRBV2 combines with J gene TRBJ1-2, with unresolved D. Germline values: CDR1 SNHLY, CDR2 FYNNEI. The CDR3 has 11 residues. Trimming took off 4 bases at V and 3 bases at J, with 3 bases between the two ends. CDR3 protein: CASSGHYGYTF. CDR3 sequence (DNA): TGTGCCAGCAGTGGGCACTATGGCTACACCTTC.

V usage is TRBV5-1 and J usage is TRBJ2-1; tentative D call: TRBD1 (7 bases). Germline V gene sequence: CDR1 SGHRS, CDR2 YFSETQ. CDR3 length equals 16 residues. Trimming removed 0 bases at V and 8 bases at J, with 18 bases between. CDR3 DNA: TGCGCCAGCAGCTTGGCCATCAGGGGGGTCGGACATGAGCAGTTCTTC. Translated: CASSLAIRGVGHEQFF.

The chain uses TRBV24-1 and TRBJ2-2, with TRBD1 identical over 7 bases. Germline values: CDR1 KGHDR, CDR2 SFDVKD. The CDR3 totals 16 residues. Germline trimming cut 3 bases from V and 4 bases from J; bases unmatched to any gene: 7. CDR3 DNA sequence: TGTGCCACCAGTGATGGAAGGACAGGACTCACCGGGGAGCTGTTTTTT. This sequence encodes CATSDGRTGLTGELFF.

The rearrangement links TRBV10-3 to TRBJ1-3; 9 bases fit TRBD1. The germline CDR1 and CDR2 sequences are ENHRY and SYGVKD. The J segment lost 3 bases and the V segment lost 4 bases, leaving 1 base of the junction unmatched. The CDR3 is made up of 14 amino acids. The CDR3 here is CAISGTGVGNTIYF. The CDR3, as DNA: TGTGCCATCAGTGGGACAGGGGTTGGAAACACCATATATTTT.

V and J are TRBV11-2 and TRBJ2-7, with 11 bases fitting TRBD2. Per germline, CDR1 SGHAT and CDR2 FQNNGV. CDR3 length: 14 amino acids. J was trimmed by 4 bases and V by 5 bases; bases with no gene match: 4. The CDR3 region has the DNA TGTGCCAGCAGCGTACTAGCGGGAGCATACGAGCAGTACTTC. Protein product: CASSVLAGAYEQYF.

This chain joins TRBV14 and TRBJ1-2; 7 positions agree with TRBD1. The CDR3 extends over 15 amino acids. Germline-derived CDR1 and CDR2 are SGHDN and FVKESK. The junction had 9 bases not matched to a gene; V was cut back by 4 bases and J by 4 bases. The CDR3 is CASSPPQGWAYGYTF. The CDR3 region has the DNA TGTGCCAGCAGCCCACCACAGGGGTGGGCCTATGGCTACACCTTC. Complete variable domain (other parts from reference TRBV14 and TRBJ1-2): EAGVTQFPSHSVIEKGQTVTLRCDPISGHDNLYWYRRVMGKEIKFLLHFVKESKQDESGMPNNRFLAERTGGTYSTLKVQPAELEDSGVYFCASSPPQGWAYGYTFGSGTRLTVV.

Only a few counts were recorded for this clone. The chain uses TRBV7-2 and TRBJ2-7; D not resolved. There are 14 residues in the CDR3. Germline V gene data show CDR1 as SGHTA and CDR2 as FQGNSA. The V end lost 2 bases, the J end lost 4 bases, and 12 bases lay between the germline ends. The CDR3 is CASSLQRGPYEQYF. As DNA, the CDR3 is TGTGCCAGCAGCTTACAGCGCGGCCCATACGAGCAGTACTTC.

The V gene is TRBV28, the J gene TRBJ1-5, with D possibly matching TRBD1 (6 bases). This CDR3 has 19 amino acids. The germline V gene has CDR1 MDHEN and CDR2 SYDVKM. The ends were cut back, 2 bases at V and 5 bases at J, with 25 bases in the middle. In DNA form, the CDR3 reads TGTGCCAGCAGTTTAGGCTACGTATTTTTCCGACAGGCCCATCAGCCCCAGCATTTT. Its translation is CASSLGYVFFRQAHQPQHF.